The next 23 T cell receptor beta chains were all read from a single sample in a study of cytomegalovirus exposure and HLA in healthy donors. Vbeta (60) and Jbeta (13) primers were used in the PCR. Profiling relied on immunoSEQ multiplex PCR, and the TCRdb table lists in-frame clones only, not all of them. The repertoire holds 150,000 to 250,000 clones, with more than 75% as singletons. Sequences were obtained from PBMCs. The source is a woman aged 50 to 60 in good health and CMV-seropositive.

The rearrangement joins TRBV7-2 to TRBJ2-1; TRBD2 aligns across 9 bases. Germline-derived CDR1 and CDR2 are SGHTA and FQGNSA. With 0 bases clipped from V and 8 bases from J, the junction kept 8 bases outside the gene matches. The CDR3 length is 16 residues. The CDR3 DNA is TGTGCCAGCAGCTTAGCGGTCGCTAGCGGGGATGATGAGCAGTTCTTC. Its translation is CASSLAVASGDDEQFF.

The table lists this clone with a count of one. The V gene is TRBV13, the J gene TRBJ2-3; tentatively, D is TRBD2 (5 bases). V lost 1 base to trimming and J lost 1 base, with 6 bases between them. The CDR3 loop spans 14 amino acids. CDR1 is PRHDT and CDR2 is FYEKMQ in the germline V gene (reference sequence). CDR3 DNA sequence: TGTGCCAGCAGCTTAGAGGAGGGCACAGATACGCAGTATTTT. This encodes CASSLEEGTDTQYF. The whole variable domain, filled in from reference TRBV13 and TRBJ2-3, reads AAGVIQSPRHLIKEKRETATLKCYPIPRHDTVYWYQQGPGQDPQFLISFYEKMQSDKGSIPDRFSAQQFSDYHSELNMSSLELGDSALYFCASSLEEGTDTQYFGPGTRLTVL.

CDR3 nucleotides: TGTGCCAGCGCGGGGAGGGACAAGTCTAATTCACCCCTCCACTTT. This sequence encodes CASAGRDKSNSPLHF. This chain links TRBV27 with TRBJ1-6; D perhaps matches TRBD1 (6 bases). V was trimmed by 8 bases and J by 6 bases, leaving 17 bases between them. This CDR3 comprises 15 residues. The germline gives CDR1 MNHEY, CDR2 SMNVEV (reference sequence).

This rearrangement joins TRBV18 to TRBJ2-3; 7 nucleotides match TRBD2. CDR1 KGHSH and CDR2 LQKENI come from the germline V gene. V shed 7 bases, J shed 4 bases, and the junction held 11 bases outside the gene matches. The CDR3 spans 15 residues. The CDR3 nucleotides read TGTGCCAGCTTAGGCGTCGTGGGAGGGGCAGATACGCAGTATTTT. It encodes CASLGVVGGADTQYF.

The rearrangement uses TRBV7-3 and TRBJ2-7; possible D gene TRBD1, 6 bases. In germline, CDR1 is SGHTA, CDR2 FQGTGA. CDR3 length equals 15 residues. V lost 3 bases and J 5 bases, leaving 17 bases between the germline ends. This CDR3 is CASSFRGEIWDEQYF. As DNA, the CDR3 is TGTGCCAGCAGCTTCAGGGGCGAGATCTGGGACGAGCAGTACTTC.

The chain uses TRBV6-1 and TRBJ2-7; D remains ambiguous. The CDR3 covers 11 residues. Trimming shortened V by 11 bases and J by 4 bases, and 12 bases separated the two germline ends. Germline assignment: CDR1 MNHNS and CDR2 SASEGT. CDR3 DNA: TGTGCCTTCATGGCCCCGTACGAGCAGTACTTC. Amino acid sequence: CAFMAPYEQYF.

V gene TRBV5-1 combines with J gene TRBJ2-5; 8 bases fit TRBD2. CDR1 SGHRS and CDR2 YFSETQ come from the germline V gene. The CDR3 has 15 amino acids. The J segment lost 0 bases and the V segment lost 4 bases, leaving 5 bases of the junction unmatched. The CDR3 bases are TGCGCCAGCAGCCCCGCGGGGGGATACCAAGAGACCCAGTACTTC. As protein: CASSPAGGYQETQYF.

Details on this clone: The sample contains more than one DNA sequence encoding this CDR3. V gene TRBV5-1 combines with J gene TRBJ2-2, with 12 bases matching TRBD2. After removal of 4 bases from V and 5 bases from J, the junction contained 3 bases not matched to a gene. Looked up from germline, CDR1 is SGHRS and CDR2 is YFSETQ. The length of the CDR3 is 15 residues. The CDR3 loop reads CASSLTSGRTGELFF. In DNA, the CDR3 is TGCGCCAGCAGCCTGACTAGCGGGAGAACCGGGGAGCTGTTTTTT.

About this clone: A junction end diverges from the germline sequence, so it may reflect a read error. The CDR3 loop is CASSEQPGTLNF. The DNA of the CDR3 is TGCGCCAGCAGTGAACAACCAGGGACTCTAAACTTC. The genes are TRBV5-1 and TRBJ2-7, with D perhaps TRBD2 (6 bases). Germline values: CDR1 SGHRS, CDR2 YFSETQ. The CDR3 totals 12 residues.

The V and J genes are TRBV19 and TRBJ2-6; no clear D gene. Germline assignment: CDR1 LNHDA and CDR2 SQIVND (reference sequence). The CDR3 sequence is 13 residues long. V gave up 9 bases and J gave up 0 bases, with 6 bases separating them. The CDR3 nucleotides are TGTGCCAGCAGGATCTCTGGGGCCAACGTCCTGACTTTC. Its translation is CASRISGANVLTF.

The chain uses TRBV2 and TRBJ2-1, with 7 bases that match TRBD1. V lost 5 bases, J lost 2 bases, and 0 bases stayed unmatched. This CDR3 is built from 13 residues. Germline values: CDR1 SNHLY, CDR2 FYNNEI. CDR3: CASSQGAYNEQFF. The CDR3 DNA sequence: TGTGCCAGCAGTCAGGGGGCCTACAATGAGCAGTTCTTC.

This chain connects TRBV5-1 to TRBJ2-3; perhaps TRBD2 as D (6 bases). The ends were cut back, 4 bases at V and 6 bases at J, with 21 bases in the middle. This CDR3 region has 16 residues. Looked up from germline, CDR1 is SGHRS and CDR2 is YFSETQ. This CDR3 is CASSIDLRAGWDTQYF. The CDR3 DNA is TGCGCCAGCAGCATAGATCTTCGCGCGGGGTGGGATACGCAGTATTTT.

The chain combines TRBV18 with TRBJ2-2; D is undetermined. The germline V gene has CDR1 KGHSH and CDR2 LQKENI. There are 13 residues in the CDR3. The germline V and J ends were trimmed by 3 bases and 7 bases, with 9 bases remaining between them. The CDR3 loop reads CASSPPTVGELFF. The CDR3 DNA reads as TGTGCCAGCTCACCCCCTACGGTCGGGGAGCTGTTTTTT.

The CDR3 is CASSQGAAEAFF. The CDR3, as DNA: TGTGCCAGCAGCCAGGGGGCGGCTGAAGCTTTCTTT. The chain recombines TRBV7-2 with TRBJ1-1; 8 positions match TRBD1. The CDR3 extends over 12 amino acids. Germline V lookup: CDR1 SGHTA, CDR2 FQGNSA. V shed 5 bases, J shed 6 bases, and the junction held 2 bases outside the gene matches.

There are a few counts of this clone. The chain couples TRBV28 to TRBJ2-7; D might be TRBD2 (6 bases). Germline V lookup: CDR1 MDHEN, CDR2 SYDVKM. V was cut by 2 bases and J by 3 bases, with 14 bases left in between. The CDR3 contains 15 residues. The DNA for the CDR3 is TGTGCCAGCAGTTTAGGGAGCGGGTTTGACTACGAGCAGTACTTC. Its protein is CASSLGSGFDYEQYF.

This chain links TRBV6-5 with TRBJ2-3, with 10 bases aligning to TRBD2. Germline CDR1 MNHEY, CDR2 SVGAGI. Trimming at V came to 8 bases and at J to 4 bases, leaving 9 bases not matched to a gene. This CDR3 has 15 residues. CDR3 sequence (DNA): TGTGCCAGCTGGGGAGCGGGAGGGCCAGCAGATACGCAGTATTTT. Protein sequence: CASWGAGGPADTQYF.

J is TRBJ2-3 and V is TRBV5-1, with 14 bases matching TRBD2. The CDR3 spans 15 residues. V lost 4 bases and J lost 11; bases outside the gene matches: 9. Germline CDR1 is SGHRS and CDR2 is YFSETQ. This chain's CDR3 is CASSEGLAGVDWQYF. The CDR3 DNA reads TGCGCCAGCAGCGAGGGACTAGCGGGAGTCGATTGGCAGTATTTT.

The V gene is TRBV6-1, the J gene TRBJ1-5, with TRBD1 matching 10 bases. The trim removed 6 bases at V and 5 bases at J, leaving 4 bases unmatched. CDR1 is MNHNS, CDR2 SASEGT, per germline. This CDR3 region has 14 residues. The CDR3 spells CASRRGTGDQPQHF. CDR3 coding DNA: TGTGCCAGCAGACGAGGGACAGGGGATCAGCCCCAGCATTTT.

J is TRBJ2-7 and V is TRBV27, with D maybe TRBD1 (5 bases). Looked up from germline, CDR1 is MNHEY and CDR2 is SMNVEV (reference sequence). This CDR3 has 14 residues. V dropped 3 bases and J dropped 7 bases, with 16 bases sitting between them. CDR3 residues: CASSLGQALGEQYF. CDR3 nucleotides: TGTGCCAGCAGTTTGGGGCAGGCGTTGGGGGAGCAGTACTTC.

The chain joins TRBV6-5 to TRBJ1-5; 9 nucleotides match TRBD1. CDR3 size: 14 residues. With 8 bases clipped from V and 6 bases from J, the junction kept 8 bases outside the gene matches. CDR1 and CDR2 from the germline V gene are MNHEY and SVGAGI. The CDR3 loop is CASGTGTGTQPQHF. CDR3 coding DNA: TGTGCCAGCGGGACCGGGACAGGGACTCAGCCCCAGCATTTT.

This chain connects TRBV2 to TRBJ2-2; 9 nucleotides agree with TRBD1. Looked up from germline, CDR1 is SNHLY and CDR2 is FYNNEI. The CDR3 contains 16 residues. With 6 bases clipped from V and 0 bases from J, the junction kept 5 bases outside the gene matches. CDR3 sequence (DNA): TGTGCCAGCAGCGGGACAGGGATCTCGAACACCGGGGAGCTGTTTTTT. Amino acids: CASSGTGISNTGELFF.

This chain links TRBV5-8 with TRBJ1-1, with 8 bases aligning to TRBD1. CDR1 is SGHTS and CDR2 is YDEGEE in the germline V gene. CDR3 length: 15 amino acids. The J segment lost 0 bases and the V segment lost 7 bases, leaving 8 bases of the junction unmatched. The DNA of the CDR3 is TGTGCCAGCCGGGCCAGGGGGCTTATGAACACTGAAGCTTTCTTT. Its translation is CASRARGLMNTEAFF.

This clone is a singleton in its sample. The chain uses TRBV28 and TRBJ1-2; the D is unclear. The CDR3 has 11 amino acids. Germline CDR1 and CDR2: MDHEN and SYDVKM. Trimming left V 6 bases short and J 1 base short, with 3 bases between. CDR3 DNA sequence: TGTGCCAGCAGCAATAACTATGGCTACACCTTC. This translates into CASSNNYGYTF.